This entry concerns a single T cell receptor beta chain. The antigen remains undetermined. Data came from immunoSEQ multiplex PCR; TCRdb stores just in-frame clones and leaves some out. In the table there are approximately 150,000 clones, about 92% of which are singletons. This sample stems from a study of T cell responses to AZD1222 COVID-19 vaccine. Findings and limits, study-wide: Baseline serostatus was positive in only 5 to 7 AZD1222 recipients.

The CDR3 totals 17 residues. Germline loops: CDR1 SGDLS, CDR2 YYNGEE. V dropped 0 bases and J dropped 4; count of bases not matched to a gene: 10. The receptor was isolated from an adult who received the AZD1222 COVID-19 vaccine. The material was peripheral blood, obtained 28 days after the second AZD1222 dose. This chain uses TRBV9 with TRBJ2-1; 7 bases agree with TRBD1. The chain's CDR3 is CASSVDWTGQRYNEQFF. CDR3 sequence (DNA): TGTGCCAGCAGCGTAGACTGGACGGGACAGCGTTACAATGAGCAGTTCTTC.